The clone carrying this T cell receptor (beta chain) occurred a few times. Its antigen is not identified. The data originate from a study of cytomegalovirus exposure and HLA in healthy donors. General observations from the study: The availability of immune exposure information extended only to CMV serostatus.

With 60 Vbeta and 13 Jbeta primers, the PCR was carried out. Profiling relied on immunoSEQ multiplex PCR, and the TCRdb table lists in-frame clones only, not all of them. The table lists approximately 150,000 clones, around 75% of them singletons. CDR3 length equals 14 residues. Deletions cut 2 bases from V and 4 bases from J, with 12 bases between. Per the germline V gene, CDR1 is MNHNS and CDR2 is SASEGT. The sequence derives from a man aged 35-49 years in good health and CMV-seronegative. The sample comprised PBMCs. V and J are TRBV6-1 and TRBJ2-7; tentatively, D is TRBD1 (5 bases). CDR3 amino acids: CASSEQGLLYEQYF. For the CDR3, the DNA is TGTGCCAGCAGTGAACAGGGATTATTGTACGAGCAGTACTTC.